The clone carrying this T cell receptor beta chain turned up a few times. This CDR3 comprises 15 residues. V lost 4 bases, J lost 3 bases, and 16 bases lay in between. Germline V CDR1 and CDR2: MGHRA, YSYEKL. This specimen belongs to a study of blood T cells in healthy people across ages. Donors were healthy Caucasian individuals from Russia aged roughly 6 to 95. Total RNA, at least 5 micrograms per sample, was extracted from PBMCs. With a J-beta primer mix and a sample-barcoded 5' primer, a second PCR ran roughly 6 to 12 cycles. A template-switch adaptor with 12 random nucleotides tagged each cDNA molecule. Per-sample output comprised a minimum of 2.5 million paired-end reads containing CDR3. Using its own MiXCR run on the 5' RACE reads, TCRdb lists one record per CDR3 protein. The sample lists about 640,000 distinct CDR3 sequences, 58% occurring once.

The V call is TRBV4-1, the J call TRBJ2-7, with a weak D call TRBD1 (6 bases). Sequencing input: blood. This clonotype was sampled from a man aged 55 to 69 in good health. CDR3 bases: TGCGCCAGCAGCCCCCCCGGGACACCGGACTACGAGCAGTACTTC. Translation gives CASSPPGTPDYEQYF.